This T cell receptor (beta chain) was recovered during a study of sequential checkpoint blockade in melanoma. At the level of the study: Arm A got nivolumab then ipilimumab; arm B the reverse, 1:1. Each arm's sequence ended with maintenance nivolumab.

The treatment here: randomized to nivolumab then ipilimumab (arm A) or the reverse (arm B). No patient had prior DNA-damaging chemotherapy. Sorted cells were live CD3+CD8+, lacking CD19 and CD56, from PBMCs. Trimming took off 2 bases at V and 5 bases at J, with 8 bases between the two ends. The germline V gene has CDR1 SGDLS and CDR2 YYNGEE. The length of the CDR3 is 14 residues. The repertoire was sequenced with immunoSEQ multiplex PCR; TCRdb's copy has only in-frame clones and lacks some. This sample yields roughly 20,000 clones, of which roughly 72% are seen a single time; over 20% belongs to the top ten.

The gene calls are TRBV9 and TRBJ1-6; D is perhaps TRBD1 (6 bases). The sample in question was CD8+ T cells sorted from blood (inferred from file names), obtained from a patient given nivolumab and ipilimumab in sequence. The origin of this receptor is a human donor with melanoma. The CDR3 bases are TGTGCCAGCAGCGTTTCAGGGGATAATTCACCCCTCCACTTT. It translates to CASSVSGDNSPLHF. Variable domain in full (rest from reference TRBV9 and TRBJ1-6): DSGVTQTPKHLITATGQRVTLRCSPRSGDLSVYWYQQSLDQGLQFLIQYYNGEERAKGNILERFSAQQFPDLHSELNLSSLELGDSALYFCASSVSGDNSPLHFGNGTRLTVT.